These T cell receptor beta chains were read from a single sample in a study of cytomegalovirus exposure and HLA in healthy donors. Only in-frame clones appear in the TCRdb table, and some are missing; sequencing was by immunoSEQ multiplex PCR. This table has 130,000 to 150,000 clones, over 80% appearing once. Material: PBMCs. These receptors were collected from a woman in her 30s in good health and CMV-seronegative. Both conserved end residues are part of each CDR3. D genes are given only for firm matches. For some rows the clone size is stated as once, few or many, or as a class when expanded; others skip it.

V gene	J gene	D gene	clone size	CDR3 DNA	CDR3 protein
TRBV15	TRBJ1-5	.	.	TGTGCCACCAGCAGAGATAATAGCAATCAGCCCCAGCATTTT	CATSRDNSNQPQHF
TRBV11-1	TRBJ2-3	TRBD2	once	TGTGCCAGCAGCTTTCTAGCGGGAGTGAGTAGGGGACCCGATACGCAGTATTTT	CASSFLAGVSRGPDTQYF
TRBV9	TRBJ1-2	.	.	TGTGCCAGCAGCGTAGAGGGGACGGACAGCTGGGGGGGCTACACCTTC	CASSVEGTDSWGGYTF
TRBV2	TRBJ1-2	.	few	TGTGCCAGCAGTGAATGGCTGCGGGGCTACACCTTC	CASSEWLRGYTF
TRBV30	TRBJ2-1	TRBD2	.	TGTGCCTGGAGTTACGAGACTAGCGCCTACAATGAGCAGTTCTTC	CAWSYETSAYNEQFF
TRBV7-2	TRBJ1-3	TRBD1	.	TGTGCCAGCAGCTTGGAGGGGGCGAGGGGAAACACCATATATTTT	CASSLEGARGNTIYF
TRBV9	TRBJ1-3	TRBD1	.	TGTGCCAGCAGCCCGGGACAGGGCCCTTCCTCTGGAAACACCATATATTTT	CASSPGQGPSSGNTIYF
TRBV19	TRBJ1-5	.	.	TGTGCCAGTCGGGGGGCTACTTACAATCAGCCCCAGCATTTT	CASRGATYNQPQHF
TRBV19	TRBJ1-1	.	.	TGTGCCAGTAGCCAGGGCTGGGGAACTGAAGCTTTCTTT	CASSQGWGTEAFF
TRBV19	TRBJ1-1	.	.	TGTGCCAGTAGTATGGGGGGGATGAACACTGAAGCTTTCTTT	CASSMGGMNTEAFF
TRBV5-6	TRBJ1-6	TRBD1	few	TGTGCCAGCAGCTTGGGAGGACAGGTCTATAATTCACCCCTCCACTTT	CASSLGGQVYNSPLHF
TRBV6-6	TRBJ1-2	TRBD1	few	TGTGCCAGCAGTTACGGGCAGGGGGCTAACTATGGCTACACCTTC	CASSYGQGANYGYTF
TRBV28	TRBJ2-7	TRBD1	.	TGTGCCAGCAGTTTCTCCGGGACAGGAGCGGTCGAGCAGTACTTC	CASSFSGTGAVEQYF
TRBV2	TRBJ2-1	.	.	TGTGCCAGCAGGGAGGACAGCGGAGGGCAGTTCTTC	CASREDSGGQFF
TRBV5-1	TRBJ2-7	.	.	TGCGCCAGCGGGGATTACAGGGCATCCTACGAGCAGTACTTC	CASGDYRASYEQYF
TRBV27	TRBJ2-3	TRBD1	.	TGTGCCAGCAGTCCCTTGGGACAGGGTAGCACAGATACGCAGTATTTT	CASSPLGQGSTDTQYF
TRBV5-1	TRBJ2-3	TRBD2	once	TGCGCCAGCAGCTTGGAGGCGGGAGCGCAGTATTTT	CASSLEAGAQYF
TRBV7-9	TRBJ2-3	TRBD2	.	TGTGCCAGCAGCCCCGGGGAGGGAGTTTTCACAGATACGCAGTATTTT	CASSPGEGVFTDTQYF
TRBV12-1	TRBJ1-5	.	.	TGTGCCAGCAGCTTTGCGTCAATTAGCAATCAGCCCCAGCATTTT	CASSFASISNQPQHF
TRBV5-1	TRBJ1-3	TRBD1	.	TGCGCCAGCAGCCCCCTCCCGGGACAGGGCGCGGGTGGAAACACCATATATTTT	CASSPLPGQGAGGNTIYF
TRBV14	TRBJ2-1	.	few	TGTGCCAGCAGCCAAGATTCGGGTTCGCCGTTCTTC	CASSQDSGSPFF
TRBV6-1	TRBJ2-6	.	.	TGTGCCAGTCGAGGCCCAGGGACTGGGGCCAACGTCCTGACTTTC	CASRGPGTGANVLTF
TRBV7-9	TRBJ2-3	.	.	TGTGCCAGCAGCTTATATGTGACGGGAATCACAGATACGCAGTATTTT	CASSLYVTGITDTQYF
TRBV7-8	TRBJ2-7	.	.	TGTGCCAGCAGCTTAGCGGGGCGGGGGCTCGCCCTCGAGCAGTACTTC	CASSLAGRGLALEQYF
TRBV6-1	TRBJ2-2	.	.	TGTGCCAGCAGTGAACCAGGGTTCACCGGGGAGCTGTTTTTT	CASSEPGFTGELFF
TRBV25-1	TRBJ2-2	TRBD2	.	TGTGCCAGCGGGAGACTAGCGGGAGGCGCTCGCACCGGGGAGCTGTTTTTT	CASGRLAGGARTGELFF
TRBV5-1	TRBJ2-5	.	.	TGCGCCAGCAGCCTCCAAGAGACCCAGTACTTC	CASSLQETQYF
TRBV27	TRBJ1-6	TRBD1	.	TGTGCCAGCAGCCTGGGACAGCCGAGCTCCTATAATTCACCCCTCCACTTT	CASSLGQPSSYNSPLHF
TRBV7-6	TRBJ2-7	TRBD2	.	TGTGCCAGCAGCTTCCCTCTAGCGGGACTAGGAGACGAGCAGTACTTC	CASSFPLAGLGDEQYF
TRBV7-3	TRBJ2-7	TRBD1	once	TGTGCCAGCAGCCTACGGGACAGGGTCCACGAGCAGTACTTC	CASSLRDRVHEQYF